Below are 27 T cell receptor beta chains sequenced from a single sample in a study of blood T cell repertoires in COVID-19. Assay: immunoSEQ multiplex PCR; the TCRdb copy retains only in-frame clones and omits some. This table has over 200,000 clones, 92% appearing once. Sequenced material: peripheral blood. The receptors shown here come from a man aged 25 to 45 with acute or convalescent COVID-19.

The chain joins TRBV11-2 to TRBJ1-4; TRBD1 might be the D (5 bases). This CDR3 comprises 16 residues. V lost 6 bases, J lost 4 bases, and 18 bases lay in between. The V gene's germline CDR1 is SGHAT and CDR2 FQNNGV. The CDR3 nucleotides are TGTGCCAGCAGTTGGGGGGTGGGCCAGGGTAATGAAAAACTGTTTTTT. Translating gives CASSWGVGQGNEKLFF.

The CDR3 sequence: CASSPSGVPQMGQYF. In DNA form, the CDR3 reads TGTGCCAGCAGCCCCTCCGGGGTCCCCCAGATGGGGCAGTATTTT. The chain couples TRBV3-1 (or the pseudogene TRBV3-2) to TRBJ2-3; tentatively, D is TRBD2 (5 bases). This CDR3 spans 15 amino acids. The germline V gene encodes CDR1 LGHDT and CDR2 YNNKEL (reference sequence). Trimming removed 4 bases at V and 11 bases at J, with 22 bases between.

The chain uses TRBV19 and TRBJ1-4; tentatively, D is TRBD1 (5 bases). The germline V gene has CDR1 LNHDA and CDR2 SQIVND (reference sequence). Trimming removed 4 bases at V and 7 bases at J, with 16 bases between. CDR3 length equals 15 residues. DNA for the CDR3: TGTGCCAGTAGTAGGGCAGCCCGGGGGTTTGAAAAACTGTTTTTT. Residues: CASSRAARGFEKLFF.

This sequence joins TRBV5-1 and TRBJ2-5; D gene unclear. Germline V gives CDR1 SGHRS, CDR2 YFSETQ. Trimming took 0 bases from V and 5 from J, leaving 11 bases between them. This CDR3 has 14 amino acids. CDR3 sequence reads: CASSLAVAMETQYF. The CDR3 DNA reads TGCGCCAGCAGCTTGGCCGTAGCAATGGAGACCCAGTACTTC.

The CDR3: CASSRIQGATEAFF. The CDR3 nucleotides read TGTGCCAGTAGTAGGATCCAGGGGGCAACTGAAGCTTTCTTT. The genes are TRBV19 and TRBJ1-1; 8 bases line up with TRBD1. Germline CDR1 and CDR2: LNHDA and SQIVND (reference sequence). The CDR3 contains 14 residues. V shed 4 bases and J 5 bases; nucleotides not matched to a gene: 6.

This clone came up once. At the DNA level, this CDR3 is encoded by other sequences in the same sample as well. The CDR3 sequence is CASSSIAGANTGELFF. CDR3 in DNA: TGCGCCAGCAGCTCTATAGCGGGAGCGAACACCGGGGAGCTGTTTTTT. The V gene is TRBV5-1, the J gene TRBJ2-2, with 9 nucleotides matching TRBD2. Germline V gene lookup returns CDR1 SGHRS and CDR2 YFSETQ. J gave up 0 bases and V 3 bases, and 3 bases lay outside the gene matches. The CDR3 totals 16 residues.

V is TRBV19 and J is TRBJ1-4; 8 bases match TRBD1. CDR3 size: 14 residues. The ends lost 3 bases at V and 10 bases at J; junction bases unmatched: 7. Germline V gene data show CDR1 as LNHDA and CDR2 as SQIVND (reference sequence). The chain's CDR3 is CASSIRQGMGKLFF. CDR3 coding DNA: TGTGCCAGTAGTATTCGACAGGGGATGGGAAAACTGTTTTTT.

This chain uses TRBV30 with TRBJ1-5, with TRBD1 matching over 8 bases. V shed 2 bases, J shed 9 bases, and the junction held 6 bases outside the gene matches. CDR1 is GTSNPN, CDR2 SVGIG, per germline (reference sequence). The CDR3 is 13 amino acids. The CDR3 DNA reads TGTGCCTGGAGTTTAGGACAGGGCGCGCCCCAGCATTTT. Amino acids: CAWSLGQGAPQHF.

The chain links TRBV5-1 to TRBJ1-4; 11 bases are shared with TRBD1. Germline trimming cut 4 bases from V and 4 bases from J; bases unmatched to any gene: 9. Germline assignment: CDR1 SGHRS and CDR2 YFSETQ. This CDR3 spans 17 amino acids. The CDR3 reads CASSPSDRGHSNEKLFF. DNA of the CDR3: TGCGCCAGCAGCCCCTCGGACAGGGGGCATAGTAATGAAAAACTGTTTTTT.

The chain links TRBV4-1 to TRBJ2-7; D is possibly TRBD1 (6 bases). Germline CDR1 and CDR2: MGHRA and YSYEKL. The CDR3 contains 18 residues. Trimming cost V 5 bases and J 6 bases, with 29 bases left between them. The DNA for the CDR3 is TGCGCCAGCAGCACACTTCCGACAGGCCTTACCTCTTTCATCGAGCAGTACTTC. It is translated as CASSTLPTGLTSFIEQYF.

The CDR3 spells CASRASTGQPQHF. In DNA, the CDR3 is TGTGCCAGCAGGGCGTCAACAGGGCAGCCCCAGCATTTT. The rearrangement uses TRBV2 and TRBJ1-5, with D tentatively TRBD1 (6 bases). Between the trimmed V and J ends, which lost 6 bases and 7 bases, there was a span of 13 bases. Germline values: CDR1 SNHLY, CDR2 FYNNEI. CDR3 size: 13 residues.

The gene calls are TRBV5-6 and TRBJ1-1; D ambiguous. The germline V gene has CDR1 SGHDT and CDR2 YYEEEE. This CDR3 spans 14 amino acids. V lost 0 bases and J lost 2, with 8 bases in between. CDR3 sequence (DNA): TGTGCCAGCAGCTTGGGGTTAGTTAACACTGAAGCTTTCTTT. Protein sequence: CASSLGLVNTEAFF.

This chain links TRBV4-1 with TRBJ2-3; 12 bases are a match to TRBD2. V lost 0 bases to trimming and J lost 5 bases; unmatched junction nucleotides: 3. Per the germline V gene, CDR1 is MGHRA and CDR2 is YSYEKL. The CDR3 length is 16 residues. The CDR3, as DNA: TGCGCCAGCAGCCAAGAGGCTAGCGGGAGGGTAGATACGCAGTATTTT. Translating it yields CASSQEASGRVDTQYF.

V gene TRBV7-2 combines with J gene TRBJ2-7; 9 positions match TRBD2. The CDR3 totals 15 residues. Germline lookup yields CDR1 SGHTA and CDR2 FQGNSA. The trim removed 4 bases at V and 1 base at J, leaving 5 bases unmatched. Here the CDR3 DNA reads TGTGCCAGCAGCTCGACTAGCGGCCGTTCCTACGAGCAGTACTTC. Protein product: CASSSTSGRSYEQYF.

The V gene is TRBV6-5, the J gene TRBJ1-3; TRBD1 aligns across 7 bases. The V and J ends lost 5 bases and 0 bases, in that order; junction bases with no gene match: 4. CDR1 and CDR2 from the germline V gene are MNHEY and SVGAGI. The CDR3 runs 15 residues. In DNA form, the CDR3 reads TGTGCCAGCAGTAACAGGGGACTCTCTGGAAACACCATATATTTT. Protein product: CASSNRGLSGNTIYF.

The CDR3 DNA reads TGCAGTGCTAGTCCGGGTGTAGGTCTACGGGATACGCAGTATTTT. Protein product: CSASPGVGLRDTQYF. The rearrangement joins TRBV20-1 to TRBJ2-3; D gene ambiguous. The V end lost 3 bases, the J end lost 6 bases, and 19 bases lay between the germline ends. The CDR3 runs 15 residues. Germline V gives CDR1 DFQATT, CDR2 SNEGSKA (reference sequence).

V is TRBV3-1 (or the pseudogene TRBV3-2) and J is TRBJ1-4, with D unclear. The CDR3 loop spans 13 amino acids. V lost 3 bases to trimming and J lost 10 bases, with 12 bases between them. Germline-derived CDR1 and CDR2 are LGHDT and YNNKEL (reference sequence). DNA of the CDR3: TGTGCCAGCAGCCAGTCTTATGAGGGAAAACTGTTTTTT. Its protein is CASSQSYEGKLFF.

The chain joins TRBV9 to TRBJ2-7; D is perhaps TRBD1 (6 bases). The CDR3 loop spans 16 amino acids. Germline CDR1 SGDLS, CDR2 YYNGEE. V was shortened by 4 bases and J by 2 bases, with 19 bases between the two germline ends. The CDR3 region is CASSPNGQTLAYEQYF. The CDR3 DNA sequence: TGTGCCAGCAGCCCGAACGGACAGACTTTAGCCTACGAGCAGTACTTC.

This clone was counted a single time. The chain uses TRBV18 and TRBJ2-7; the D gene is possibly TRBD2 (6 bases). The V end was cut by 5 bases, the J end by 3 bases, with 17 bases between. This CDR3 region has 15 residues. Germline CDR1 reads KGHSH; CDR2 reads LQKENI. CDR3 sequence: CASSSGQGGLYEQYF. CDR3 in DNA: TGTGCCAGCTCATCGGGGCAGGGAGGACTCTACGAGCAGTACTTC. The full variable domain, with the rest looked up from reference TRBV18 and TRBJ2-7, is NAGVMQNPRHLVRRRGQEARLRCSPMKGHSHVYWYRQLPEEGLKFMVYLQKENIIDESGMPKERFSAEFPKEGPSILRIQQVVRGDSAAYFCASSSGQGGLYEQYFGPGTRLTVT.

The chain combines TRBV28 with TRBJ1-1, with D possibly TRBD1 on 5 matching bases. The germline gives CDR1 MDHEN, CDR2 SYDVKM. Trimming stripped 3 bases from V and 8 bases from J, with 13 bases between. CDR3 length: 13 amino acids. CDR3 residues: CASSLGMRGEAFF. The CDR3 DNA sequence: TGTGCCAGCAGTTTGGGAATGCGGGGCGAAGCTTTCTTT.

Regarding this clone: Distinct nucleotide sequences in the sample also encode this CDR3. As DNA, the CDR3 is TGTGCCACCAGTGATTTGGCAGGGGGCGGCTACACCTTC. It yields the protein CATSDLAGGGYTF. The gene calls are TRBV24-1 and TRBJ1-2; 8 bases are shared with TRBD1. CDR3 length: 13 residues. The germline gives CDR1 KGHDR, CDR2 SFDVKD. J was trimmed by 8 bases and V by 0 bases; bases with no gene match: 1.

This rearrangement joins TRBV4-1 to TRBJ2-6, with 7 bases that match TRBD1. Per the germline V gene, CDR1 is MGHRA and CDR2 is YSYEKL. V shed 1 base and J 2 bases; nucleotides not matched to a gene: 5. CDR3 size: 17 residues. The DNA of the CDR3 is TGCGCCAGCAGCCAAGTAGGGACAGTTACTGGGGCCAACGTCCTGACTTTC. Translating gives CASSQVGTVTGANVLTF.

V and J are TRBV7-9 and TRBJ2-3; the D gene is possibly TRBD2 (5 bases). The ends were cut back, 4 bases at V and 0 bases at J, with 17 bases in the middle. CDR1 and CDR2 from the germline V gene are SEHNR and FQNEAQ (reference sequence). There are 17 residues in the CDR3. The CDR3 sequence: CASSSSPGLASTDTQYF. The CDR3 DNA sequence: TGTGCCAGCAGCTCCAGTCCCGGCCTAGCTAGCACAGATACGCAGTATTTT.

This chain's CDR3 is CASSTPPGGGGYTF. CDR3 sequence (DNA): TGTGCCAGCAGCACCCCGCCGGGGGGCGGTGGCTACACCTTC. The rearrangement joins TRBV28 to TRBJ1-2, with D perhaps TRBD1 (6 bases). The germline V gene has CDR1 MDHEN and CDR2 SYDVKM. The CDR3 runs to 14 residues. V gave up 6 bases and J gave up 7 bases, with 18 bases separating them.

CDR3 sequence: CAIRQGNTEAFF. The CDR3 region has the DNA TGTGCCATCCGACAGGGTAACACTGAAGCTTTCTTT. V is TRBV10-3 and J is TRBJ1-1; the match to TRBD1 covers 7 bases. The length of the CDR3 is 12 residues. Trimming removed 8 bases from V and 2 bases from J; junction bases left unmatched: 2. CDR1 is ENHRY and CDR2 is SYGVKD in the germline V gene.

This sequence joins TRBV11-2 and TRBJ2-3; D is perhaps TRBD2 (5 bases). Per germline, CDR1 SGHAT and CDR2 FQNNGV. The V end lost 3 bases, the J end lost 4 bases, and 11 bases lay between the germline ends. The CDR3 spans 14 residues. CDR3 protein: CASSFGLAADTQYF. The CDR3 nucleotides read TGTGCCAGCAGCTTTGGGCTAGCCGCAGATACGCAGTATTTT. The whole variable domain, filled in from reference TRBV11-2 and TRBJ2-3, reads EAGVAQSPRYKIIEKRQSVAFWCNPISGHATLYWYQQILGQGPKLLIQFQNNGVVDDSQLPKDRFSAERLKGVDSTLKIQPAKLEDSAVYLCASSFGLAADTQYFGPGTRLTVL.

The V and J genes are TRBV19 and TRBJ2-1, with a possible D match to TRBD1 (7 bases). The CDR3 sequence is 12 residues long. Germline lookup yields CDR1 LNHDA and CDR2 SQIVND (reference sequence). Trimming removed 3 bases at V and 10 bases at J, with 10 bases between. The CDR3 here is CASSIQGGEQFF. DNA of the CDR3: TGTGCCAGTAGTATTCAGGGGGGCGAGCAGTTCTTC.